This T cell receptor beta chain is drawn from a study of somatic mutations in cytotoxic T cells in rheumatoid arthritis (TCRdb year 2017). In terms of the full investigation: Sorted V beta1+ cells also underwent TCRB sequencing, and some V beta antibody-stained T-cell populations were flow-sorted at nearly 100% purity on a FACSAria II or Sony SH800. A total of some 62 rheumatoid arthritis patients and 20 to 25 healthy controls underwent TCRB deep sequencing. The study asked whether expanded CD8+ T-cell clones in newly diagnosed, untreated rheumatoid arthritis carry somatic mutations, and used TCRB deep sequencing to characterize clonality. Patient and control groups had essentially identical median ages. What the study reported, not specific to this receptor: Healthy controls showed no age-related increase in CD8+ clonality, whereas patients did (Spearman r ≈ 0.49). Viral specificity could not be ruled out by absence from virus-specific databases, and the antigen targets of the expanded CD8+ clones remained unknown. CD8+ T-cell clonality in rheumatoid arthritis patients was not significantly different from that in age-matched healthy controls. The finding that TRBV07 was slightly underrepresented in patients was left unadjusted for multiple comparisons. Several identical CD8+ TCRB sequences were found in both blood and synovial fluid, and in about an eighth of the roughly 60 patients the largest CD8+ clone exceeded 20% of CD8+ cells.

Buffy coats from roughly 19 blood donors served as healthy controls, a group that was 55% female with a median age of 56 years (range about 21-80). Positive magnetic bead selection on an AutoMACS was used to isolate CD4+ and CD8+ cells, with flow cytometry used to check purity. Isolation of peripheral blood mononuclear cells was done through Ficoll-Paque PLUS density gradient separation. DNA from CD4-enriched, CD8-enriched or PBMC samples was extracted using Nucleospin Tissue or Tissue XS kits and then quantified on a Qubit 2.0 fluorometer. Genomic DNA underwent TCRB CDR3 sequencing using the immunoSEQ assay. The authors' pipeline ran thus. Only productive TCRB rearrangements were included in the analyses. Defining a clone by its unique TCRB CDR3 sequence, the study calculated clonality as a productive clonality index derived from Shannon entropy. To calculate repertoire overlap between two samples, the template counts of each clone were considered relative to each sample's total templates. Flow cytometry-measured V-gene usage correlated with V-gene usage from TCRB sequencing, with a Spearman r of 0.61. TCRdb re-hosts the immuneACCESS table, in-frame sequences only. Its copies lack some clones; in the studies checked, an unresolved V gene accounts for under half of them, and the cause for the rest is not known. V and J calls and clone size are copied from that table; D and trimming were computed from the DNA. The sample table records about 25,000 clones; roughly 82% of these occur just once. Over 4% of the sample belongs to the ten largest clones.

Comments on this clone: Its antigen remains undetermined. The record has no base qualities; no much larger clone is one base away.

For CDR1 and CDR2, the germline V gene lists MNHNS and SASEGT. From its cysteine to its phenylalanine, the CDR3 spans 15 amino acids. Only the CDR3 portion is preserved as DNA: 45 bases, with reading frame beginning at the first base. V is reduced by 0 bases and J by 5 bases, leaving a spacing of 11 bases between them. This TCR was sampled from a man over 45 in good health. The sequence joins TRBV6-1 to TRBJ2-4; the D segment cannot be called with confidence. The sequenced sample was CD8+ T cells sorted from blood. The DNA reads TGTGCCAGCAGTGAAGCGGGCAGGAAGGAAAACATTCAGTACTTC. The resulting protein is CASSEAGRKENIQYF.